The 20 T cell receptor beta chains below all came from one sample that was sequenced in a study of blood T cell repertoires in COVID-19 (dated by TCRdb to between 2020 and 2021). Library generation was performed with the immunoSEQ multiplex PCR assay. Not all clones reach the TCRdb copy of this immuneACCESS table, which keeps in-frame sequences only. Checked studies attribute under half of the gap to unresolved V genes and leave the rest unexplained. The sample data list 450,000 to 500,000 clones, and roughly 87% of these were observed just once. Roughly 0.7% of the sample goes to the ten largest clones. Input material: PBMCs or T cells enriched from blood (not recorded which). These receptors all come from a woman aged 18-30 years who had recovered from COVID-19.

V usage is TRBV5-1 and J usage is TRBJ2-3, with TRBD2 matching 7 bases. Per the germline V gene, CDR1 is SGHRS and CDR2 is YFSETQ. J lost 2 bases, V lost 4 bases, and 4 bases had no gene match. There are 14 residues in the CDR3. CDR3 region: CASSPSGTTDTQYF. The CDR3, as DNA: TGCGCCAGCAGCCCCAGCGGGACCACAGATACGCAGTATTTT.

J is TRBJ2-1 and V is TRBV19, with 8 nucleotides matching TRBD1. The V and J ends lost 7 bases and 7 bases, in that order; junction bases with no gene match: 6. CDR3 length equals 13 residues. Germline V CDR1 and CDR2: LNHDA, SQIVND (reference sequence). The CDR3 nucleotides are TGTGCCAGTAAAAACAGGGGGTTGAATGAGCAGTTCTTC. Its translation: CASKNRGLNEQFF.

The chain combines TRBV6-5 with TRBJ1-2; perhaps TRBD1 as D (6 bases). This CDR3 has 13 residues. Germline CDR1 MNHEY, CDR2 SVGAGI. The V gene lost 2 bases and the J gene lost 9 bases, with 13 bases spanning the gap. The chain's CDR3 is CASSYRNRDSYTF. The DNA of the CDR3 is TGTGCCAGCAGTTACCGTAACCGGGACAGCTACACCTTC.

The gene calls are TRBV28 and TRBJ2-5; unclear D gene. The CDR3 runs 13 residues. Germline CDR1 reads MDHEN; CDR2 reads SYDVKM. This CDR3 reads CASRSGIQETQYF. In DNA, the CDR3 is TGTGCTTCTCGATCGGGTATACAAGAGACCCAGTACTTC.

This chain connects TRBV11-2 to TRBJ2-5; possible D gene TRBD2, 5 bases. The ends were cut back, 1 base at V and 1 base at J, with 7 bases in the middle. CDR3 length: 14 residues. The V gene's germline CDR1 is SGHAT and CDR2 FQNNGV. CDR3 nucleotides: TGTGCCAGCAGCTTAGGGCGGGCCCAAGAGACCCAGTACTTC. This sequence encodes CASSLGRAQETQYF.

The chain uses TRBV5-5 and TRBJ2-7; TRBD1 might be the D (5 bases). The CDR3 is 13 residues long. Trimming took off 2 bases at V and 7 bases at J, with 13 bases between the two ends. Germline V gene sequence: CDR1 SGHKS, CDR2 YYEKEE (reference sequence). The CDR3 DNA follows: TGTGCCAGCAGCTTCAGTGGGGCCGGGGAGCAGTACTTC. This codes for CASSFSGAGEQYF.

A few counts support this clone. V is TRBV7-2 and J is TRBJ2-5; 7 nucleotides agree with TRBD1. The CDR3 spans 13 residues. Germline CDR1 reads SGHTA; CDR2 reads FQGNSA. Trimming cost V 4 bases and J 13 bases; bases outside gene matches: 12. CDR3 nucleotides: TGTGCCAGCAGCTCCGATGTATTGGACAGGCCGTACTTC. Translating it yields CASSSDVLDRPYF.

This chain connects TRBV6-4 to TRBJ2-2; 13 bases match TRBD2. The CDR3 runs 15 residues. Germline V CDR1 and CDR2: MRHNA, SNTAGT. Trimming removed 6 bases from V and 4 bases from J; junction bases left unmatched: 2. This CDR3 is CASRRLAGGTGELFF. CDR3 coding DNA: TGTGCCAGCAGGCGACTAGCGGGGGGCACCGGGGAGCTGTTTTTT.

The V call is TRBV27, the J call TRBJ1-2; no reliable D call. CDR3 length: 13 residues. Looked up from germline, CDR1 is MNHEY and CDR2 is SMNVEV (reference sequence). Trimming removed 2 bases at V and 8 bases at J, with 12 bases between. CDR3 amino acids: CASSLGGITGYTF. The CDR3 nucleotides read TGTGCCAGCAGTTTAGGAGGGATCACCGGCTACACCTTC.

This chain links TRBV6-5 with TRBJ1-2; TRBD1 matches at 10 bases. This CDR3 spans 15 amino acids. Trimming cost V 0 bases and J 7 bases; bases outside gene matches: 5. CDR1 is MNHEY and CDR2 is SVGAGI in the germline V gene. The chain's CDR3 is CASSYSGQGNSGYTF. The CDR3 bases are TGTGCCAGCAGTTACTCGGGACAGGGGAATTCTGGCTACACCTTC.

This rearrangement joins TRBV2 to TRBJ2-7, with a tentative D call TRBD2 (5 bases). The V gene's germline CDR1 is SNHLY and CDR2 FYNNEI. V was cut by 3 bases and J by 2 bases, with 17 bases left in between. CDR3 length: 16 amino acids. The CDR3 loop is CASSDSLLDWTYEQYF. CDR3 nucleotide sequence: TGTGCCAGCAGTGACAGTCTATTGGACTGGACCTACGAGCAGTACTTC. The whole variable domain, filled in from reference TRBV2 and TRBJ2-7, reads EPEVTQTPSHQVTQMGQEVILRCVPISNHLYFYWYRQILGQKVEFLVSFYNNEISEKSEIFDDQFSVERPDGSNFTLKIRSTKLEDSAMYFCASSDSLLDWTYEQYFGPGTRLTVT.

This chain joins TRBV3-1 (or the pseudogene TRBV3-2) and TRBJ2-2; TRBD2 matches at 15 bases. Germline V gene sequence: CDR1 LGHDT, CDR2 YNNKEL (reference sequence). The length of the CDR3 is 16 residues. V was clipped by 4 bases and J by 5 bases; unmatched bases: 2. The CDR3 sequence is CASSPGTSGGTGELFF. In DNA, the CDR3 is TGTGCCAGCAGCCCGGGGACTAGCGGGGGGACCGGGGAGCTGTTTTTT.

V is TRBV5-1 and J is TRBJ2-7, with 7 positions matching TRBD2. CDR1 SGHRS and CDR2 YFSETQ come from the germline V gene. The CDR3 has 15 residues. With 5 bases clipped from V and 5 bases from J, the junction kept 13 bases outside the gene matches. The chain's CDR3 is CASRDPMRGSHEQYF. The CDR3, as DNA: TGCGCCAGCAGGGACCCTATGCGGGGGTCCCACGAGCAGTACTTC.

V gene TRBV6-1 combines with J gene TRBJ1-1; 8 bases map to TRBD1. Trimming removed 1 base from V and 5 bases from J; junction bases left unmatched: 6. The CDR3 is made up of 15 amino acids. Germline CDR1 is MNHNS and CDR2 is SASEGT. The CDR3 here is CASSEEAGGWTEAFF. The CDR3 nucleotides read TGTGCCAGCAGTGAAGAGGCAGGGGGCTGGACTGAAGCTTTCTTT.

V and J are TRBV5-1 and TRBJ2-1, with 8 bases lining up with TRBD1. The CDR3 has 14 residues. Per germline, CDR1 SGHRS and CDR2 YFSETQ. J lost 5 bases, V lost 0 bases, and 1 base had no gene match. CDR3 DNA sequence: TGCGCCAGCAGCTTGGCGGGACAGGACAATGAGCAGTTCTTC. Translation gives CASSLAGQDNEQFF.

The chain combines TRBV20-1 with TRBJ2-3; D is uncertain. The germline V gene has CDR1 DFQATT and CDR2 SNEGSKA (reference sequence). The CDR3 has 14 residues. V lost 3 bases to trimming and J lost 2 bases, with 12 bases between them. The chain's CDR3 is CSASRQEITDTQYF. The CDR3 nucleotides read TGCAGTGCTAGTCGGCAGGAAATCACAGATACGCAGTATTTT.

This chain connects TRBV23-1 to TRBJ1-4; D gene uncertain. TRBV23-1 is labeled an ORF, and its function is uncertain. Trimming took off 0 bases at V and 0 bases at J, with 8 bases between the two ends. The CDR3 has 16 residues. For the CDR3, the DNA is TGCGCCAGCAGTCAATCGGCCCAGACAACTAATGAAAAACTGTTTTTT. Translation: CASSQSAQTTNEKLFF.

The J gene is TRBJ1-6, the V gene TRBV10-2, with 10 bases fitting TRBD1. The trim removed 6 bases at V and 10 bases at J, leaving 9 bases unmatched. The germline gives CDR1 WSHSY, CDR2 SAAADI. The CDR3 consists of 15 residues. The CDR3 nucleotides are TGCGCCAGCAGCCCCCCAGGGACAGGGGAGTCACCCCTCCACTTT. Translated, it gives CASSPPGTGESPLHF.

The J gene is TRBJ1-1, the V gene TRBV28; no definite D call. V was pared by 4 bases and J by 5 bases, with 11 bases between. The germline gives CDR1 MDHEN, CDR2 SYDVKM. There are 13 residues in the CDR3. CDR3 DNA: TGTGCCAGCAGTTGGGCCGGTCGAACTGAAGCTTTCTTT. Its translation: CASSWAGRTEAFF. The full variable domain, rest sourced from reference TRBV28 and TRBJ1-1, is DVKVTQSSRYLVKRTGEKVFLECVQDMDHENMFWYRQDPGLGLRLIYFSYDVKMKEKGDIPEGYSVSREKKERFSLILESASTNQTSMYLCASSWAGRTEAFFGQGTRLTVV.

The V call is TRBV23-1, the J call TRBJ1-2; 8 positions match TRBD1. TRBV23-1 is identified as an open reading frame with a role that is uncertain. The CDR3 loop spans 14 amino acids. V dropped 3 bases and J dropped 7; count of bases not matched to a gene: 7. This CDR3 is CASSQPWDRIGYTF. The CDR3 nucleotides read TGCGCCAGCAGTCAGCCTTGGGACAGGATTGGCTACACCTTC.